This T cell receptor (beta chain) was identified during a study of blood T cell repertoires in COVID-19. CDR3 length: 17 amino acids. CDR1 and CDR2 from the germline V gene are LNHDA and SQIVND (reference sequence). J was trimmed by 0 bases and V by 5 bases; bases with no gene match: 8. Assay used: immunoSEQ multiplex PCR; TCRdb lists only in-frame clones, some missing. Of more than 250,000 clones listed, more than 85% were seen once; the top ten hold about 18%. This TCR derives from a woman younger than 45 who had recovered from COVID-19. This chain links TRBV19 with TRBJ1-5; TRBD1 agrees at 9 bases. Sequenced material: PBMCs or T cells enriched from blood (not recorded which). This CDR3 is CASSSPGQGYSNQPQHF. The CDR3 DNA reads TGTGCCAGTAGTTCCCCGGGACAGGGTTATAGCAATCAGCCCCAGCATTTT.